Described below is a single TCR beta chain sequence and its context. Deletions cut 2 bases from V and 6 bases from J, with 12 bases between. Per germline, CDR1 SGDLS and CDR2 YYNGEE. This CDR3 is 14 amino acids long. This sample is part of a study of T-cell memory formation after mild COVID-19. Using its own MiXCR run on the 5' RACE reads, TCRdb lists one record per CDR3 protein. Here the sample spans 380,000 or so distinct CDR3 sequences, approximately 15% being singletons. This sequence joins TRBV9 and TRBJ2-1; D is uncertain. The receptor comes from a man aged 18 to 35 who had mild COVID-19 (a few samples of this study predate the infection). Cell type and time point are not known. Sequencing was done on a sample of PBMCs or a T cell subset sorted from them (not recorded which). CDR3 amino acids: CASSVALWGNEQFF. The CDR3 DNA is TGTGCCAGCAGCGTGGCGTTATGGGGCAATGAGCAGTTCTTC.